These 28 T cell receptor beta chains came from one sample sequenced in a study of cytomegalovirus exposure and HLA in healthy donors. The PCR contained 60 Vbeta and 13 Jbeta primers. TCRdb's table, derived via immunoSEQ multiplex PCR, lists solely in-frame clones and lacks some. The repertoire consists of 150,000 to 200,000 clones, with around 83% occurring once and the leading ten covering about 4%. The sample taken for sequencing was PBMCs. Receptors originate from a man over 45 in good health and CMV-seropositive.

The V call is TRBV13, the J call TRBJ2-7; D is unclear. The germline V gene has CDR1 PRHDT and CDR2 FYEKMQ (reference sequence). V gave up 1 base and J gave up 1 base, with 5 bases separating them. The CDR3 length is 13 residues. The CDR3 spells CASSLDQSYEQYF. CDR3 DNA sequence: TGTGCCAGCAGCTTAGACCAGTCCTACGAGCAGTACTTC.

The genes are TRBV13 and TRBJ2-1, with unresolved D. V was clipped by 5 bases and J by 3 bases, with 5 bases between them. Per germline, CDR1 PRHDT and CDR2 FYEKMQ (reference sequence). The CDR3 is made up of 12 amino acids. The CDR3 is CASSQIYNEQFF. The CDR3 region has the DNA TGTGCCAGCAGCCAGATCTACAATGAGCAGTTCTTC. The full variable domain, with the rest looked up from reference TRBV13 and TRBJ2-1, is AAGVIQSPRHLIKEKRETATLKCYPIPRHDTVYWYQQGPGQDPQFLISFYEKMQSDKGSIPDRFSAQQFSDYHSELNMSSLELGDSALYFCASSQIYNEQFFGPGTRLTVL.

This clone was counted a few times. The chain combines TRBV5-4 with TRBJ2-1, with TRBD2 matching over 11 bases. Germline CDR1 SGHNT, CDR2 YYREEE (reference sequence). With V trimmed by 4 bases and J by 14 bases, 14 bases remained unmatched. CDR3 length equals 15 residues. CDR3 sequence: CASSPGVAGGRVKFF. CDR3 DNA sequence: TGTGCCAGCAGCCCGGGGGTAGCGGGAGGGCGGGTGAAGTTCTTC.

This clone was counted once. CDR3 sequence: CASSHAGGYEQYF. CDR3 nucleotide sequence: TGTGCCAGCAGTCATGCAGGGGGATACGAGCAGTACTTC. The rearrangement uses TRBV5-4 and TRBJ2-7; 7 bases map to TRBD1. The germline V gene has CDR1 SGHNT and CDR2 YYREEE (reference sequence). Germline trimming cut 5 bases from V and 4 bases from J; bases unmatched to any gene: 6. This CDR3 is 13 amino acids long.

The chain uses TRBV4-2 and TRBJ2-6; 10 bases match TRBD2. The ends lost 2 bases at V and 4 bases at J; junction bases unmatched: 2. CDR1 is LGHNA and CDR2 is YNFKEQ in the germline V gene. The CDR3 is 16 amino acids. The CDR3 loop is CASSQRLAGGANVLTF. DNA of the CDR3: TGTGCCAGCAGCCAAAGACTAGCGGGCGGGGCCAACGTCCTGACTTTC.

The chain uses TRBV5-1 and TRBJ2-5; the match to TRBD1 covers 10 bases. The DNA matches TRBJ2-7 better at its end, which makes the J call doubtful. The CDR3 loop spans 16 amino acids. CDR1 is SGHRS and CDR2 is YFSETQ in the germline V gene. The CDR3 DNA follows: TGCGCCAGCAGCTTGGAAGGACAGGGGGTTTCCTACGAGCAGTACTTC. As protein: CASSLEGQGVSYEQYF.

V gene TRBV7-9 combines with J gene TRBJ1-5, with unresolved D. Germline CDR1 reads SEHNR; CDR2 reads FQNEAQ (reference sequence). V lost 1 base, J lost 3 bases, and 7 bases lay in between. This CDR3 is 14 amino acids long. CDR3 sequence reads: CASSLDSLNQPQHF. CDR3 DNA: TGTGCCAGCAGCTTAGACAGCCTCAATCAGCCCCAGCATTTT.

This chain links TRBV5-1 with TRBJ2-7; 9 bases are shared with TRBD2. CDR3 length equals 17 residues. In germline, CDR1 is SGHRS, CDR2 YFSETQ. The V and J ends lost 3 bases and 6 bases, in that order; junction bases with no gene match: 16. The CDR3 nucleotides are TGCGCCAGCAGCTCCCAGCCCGCCGGGACTAGCTCCGGCGAGCAGTACTTC. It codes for CASSSQPAGTSSGEQYF.

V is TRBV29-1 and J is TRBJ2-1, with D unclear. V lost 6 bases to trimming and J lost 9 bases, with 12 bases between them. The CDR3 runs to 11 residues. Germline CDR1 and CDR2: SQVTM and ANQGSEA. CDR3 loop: CSVIPGGEQFF. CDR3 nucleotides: TGCAGCGTGATCCCGGGTGGTGAGCAGTTCTTC.

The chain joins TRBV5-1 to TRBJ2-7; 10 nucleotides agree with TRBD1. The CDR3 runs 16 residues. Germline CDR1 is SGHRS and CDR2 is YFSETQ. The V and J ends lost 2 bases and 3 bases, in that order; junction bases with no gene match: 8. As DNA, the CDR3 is TGCGCCAGCAGCTTATTCCCGGACAGGGGGAACTACGAGCAGTACTTC. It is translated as CASSLFPDRGNYEQYF.

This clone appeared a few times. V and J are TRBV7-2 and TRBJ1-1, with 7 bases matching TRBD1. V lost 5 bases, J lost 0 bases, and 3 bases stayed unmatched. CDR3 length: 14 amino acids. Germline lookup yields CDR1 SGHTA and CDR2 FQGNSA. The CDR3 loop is CASSPDRVNTEAFF. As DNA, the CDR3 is TGTGCCAGCAGCCCAGACAGGGTGAACACTGAAGCTTTCTTT. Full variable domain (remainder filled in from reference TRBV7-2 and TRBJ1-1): GAGVSQSPSNKVTEKGKDVELRCDPISGHTALYWYRQSLGQGLEFLIYFQGNSAPDKSGLPSDRFSAERTGGSVSTLTIQRTQQEDSAVYLCASSPDRVNTEAFFGQGTRLTVV.

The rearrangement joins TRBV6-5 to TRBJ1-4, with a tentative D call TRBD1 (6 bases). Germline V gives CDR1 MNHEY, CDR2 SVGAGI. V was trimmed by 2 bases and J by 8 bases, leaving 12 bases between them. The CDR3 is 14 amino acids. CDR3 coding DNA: TGTGCCAGCAGTTACGCAGGGGTGGGAGAAAAACTGTTTTTT. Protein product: CASSYAGVGEKLFF.

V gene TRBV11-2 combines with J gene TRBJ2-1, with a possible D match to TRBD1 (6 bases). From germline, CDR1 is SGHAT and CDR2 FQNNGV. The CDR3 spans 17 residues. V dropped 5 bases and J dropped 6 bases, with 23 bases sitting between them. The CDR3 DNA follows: TGTGCCAGCAGCCAAGGAGAGGGACACCTAGGCCCCAATGAGCAGTTCTTC. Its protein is CASSQGEGHLGPNEQFF.

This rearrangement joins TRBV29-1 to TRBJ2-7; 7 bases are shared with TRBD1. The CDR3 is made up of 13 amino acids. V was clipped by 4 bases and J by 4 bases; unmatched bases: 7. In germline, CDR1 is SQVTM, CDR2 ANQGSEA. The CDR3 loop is CSVAGTVDYEQYF. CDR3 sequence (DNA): TGCAGCGTTGCCGGGACAGTGGATTACGAGCAGTACTTC.

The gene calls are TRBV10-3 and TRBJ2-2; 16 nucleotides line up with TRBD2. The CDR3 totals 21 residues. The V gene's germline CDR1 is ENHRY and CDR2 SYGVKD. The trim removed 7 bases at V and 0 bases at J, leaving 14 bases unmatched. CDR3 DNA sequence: TGTGCCATCAAGTCGGGACTAGCGGGAGGGCCGGCATCTTCGAACACCGGGGAGCTGTTTTTT. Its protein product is CAIKSGLAGGPASSNTGELFF.

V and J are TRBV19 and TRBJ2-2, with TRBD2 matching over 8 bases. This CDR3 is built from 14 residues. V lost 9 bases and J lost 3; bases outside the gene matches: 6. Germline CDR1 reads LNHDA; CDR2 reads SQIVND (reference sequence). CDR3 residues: CASGGGLDTGELFF. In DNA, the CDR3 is TGTGCCAGCGGGGGGGGGTTAGACACCGGGGAGCTGTTTTTT.

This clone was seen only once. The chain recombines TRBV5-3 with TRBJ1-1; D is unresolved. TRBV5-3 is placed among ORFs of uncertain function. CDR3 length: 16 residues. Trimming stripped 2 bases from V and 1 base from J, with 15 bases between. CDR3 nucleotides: TGTGCCAGAAGCTTTTATAGGAGATCCTCGAACACTGAAGCTTTCTTT. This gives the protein CARSFYRRSSNTEAFF.

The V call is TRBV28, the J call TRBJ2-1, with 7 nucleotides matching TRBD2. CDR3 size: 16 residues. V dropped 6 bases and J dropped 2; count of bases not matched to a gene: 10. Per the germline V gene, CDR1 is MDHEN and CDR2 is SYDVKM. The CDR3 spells CASSLPLADTYNEQFF. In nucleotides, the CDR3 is TGTGCCAGCAGCCTTCCTCTAGCGGACACCTACAATGAGCAGTTCTTC.

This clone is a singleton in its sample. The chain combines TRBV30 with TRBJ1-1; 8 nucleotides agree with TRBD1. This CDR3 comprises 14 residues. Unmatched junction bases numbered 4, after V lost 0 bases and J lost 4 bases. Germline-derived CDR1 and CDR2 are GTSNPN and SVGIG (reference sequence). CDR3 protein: CAWSVLQGGTEAFF. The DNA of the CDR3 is TGTGCCTGGAGTGTACTACAGGGGGGCACTGAAGCTTTCTTT.

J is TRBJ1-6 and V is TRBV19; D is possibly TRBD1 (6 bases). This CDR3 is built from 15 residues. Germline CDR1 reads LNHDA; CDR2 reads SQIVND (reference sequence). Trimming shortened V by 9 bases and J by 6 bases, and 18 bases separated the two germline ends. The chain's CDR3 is CASGGGEAGNSPLHF. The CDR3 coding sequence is TGTGCCAGCGGCGGGGGCGAGGCGGGTAATTCACCCCTCCACTTT.

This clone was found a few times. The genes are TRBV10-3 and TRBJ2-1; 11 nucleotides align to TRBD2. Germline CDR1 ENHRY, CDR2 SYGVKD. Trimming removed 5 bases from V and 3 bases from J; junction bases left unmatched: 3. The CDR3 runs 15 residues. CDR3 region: CAISSGLADYNEQFF. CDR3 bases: TGTGCCATCAGTTCGGGACTAGCGGACTACAATGAGCAGTTCTTC.

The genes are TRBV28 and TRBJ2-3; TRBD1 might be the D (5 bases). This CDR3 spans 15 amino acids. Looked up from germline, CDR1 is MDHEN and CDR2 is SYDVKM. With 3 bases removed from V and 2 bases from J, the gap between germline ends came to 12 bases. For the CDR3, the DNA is TGTGCCAGCAGTTTTATCGGACATACCACAGATACGCAGTATTTT. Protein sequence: CASSFIGHTTDTQYF.

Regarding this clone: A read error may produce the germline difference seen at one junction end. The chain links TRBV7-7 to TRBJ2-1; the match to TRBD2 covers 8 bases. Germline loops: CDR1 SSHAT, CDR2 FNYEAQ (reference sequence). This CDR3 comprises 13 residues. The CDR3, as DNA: TGTGCTAGCAGCTTAACTAGCGGACATGAGCAGTTCTTC. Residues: CASSLTSGHEQFF.

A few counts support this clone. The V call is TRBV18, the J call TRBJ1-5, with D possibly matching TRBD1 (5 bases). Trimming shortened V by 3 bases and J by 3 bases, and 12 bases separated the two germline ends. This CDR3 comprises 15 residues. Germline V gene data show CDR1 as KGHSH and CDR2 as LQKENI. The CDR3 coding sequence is TGTGCCAGCTCACCCATGCAGGGTTACAATCAGCCCCAGCATTTT. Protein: CASSPMQGYNQPQHF.

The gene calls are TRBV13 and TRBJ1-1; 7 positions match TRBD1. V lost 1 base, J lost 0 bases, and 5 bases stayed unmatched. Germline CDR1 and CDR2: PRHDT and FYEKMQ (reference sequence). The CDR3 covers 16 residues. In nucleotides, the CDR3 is TGTGCCAGCAGCTTAGCCCCGGGACAGATGAACACTGAAGCTTTCTTT. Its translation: CASSLAPGQMNTEAFF.

The CDR3 DNA reads TGTGCCAGCTCGCGGAACAGGAATGAAAAACTGTTTTTT. This encodes CASSRNRNEKLFF. J is TRBJ1-4 and V is TRBV18; D might be TRBD1 (5 bases). This CDR3 spans 13 amino acids. V gave up 6 bases and J gave up 5 bases, with 10 bases separating them. Germline CDR1 and CDR2: KGHSH and LQKENI.

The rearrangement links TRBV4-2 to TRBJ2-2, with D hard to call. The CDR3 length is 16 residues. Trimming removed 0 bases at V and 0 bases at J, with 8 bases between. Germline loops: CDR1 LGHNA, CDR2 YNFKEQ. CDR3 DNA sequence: TGTGCCAGCAGCCAAGATTCCGGAGCGAACACCGGGGAGCTGTTTTTT. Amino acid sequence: CASSQDSGANTGELFF.

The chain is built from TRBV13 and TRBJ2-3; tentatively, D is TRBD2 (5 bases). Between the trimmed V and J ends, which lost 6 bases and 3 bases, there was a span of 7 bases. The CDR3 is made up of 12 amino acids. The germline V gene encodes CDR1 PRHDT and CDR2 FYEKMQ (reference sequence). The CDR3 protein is CASRTGTDTQYF. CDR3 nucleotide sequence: TGTGCCAGCAGAACGGGGACAGATACGCAGTATTTT. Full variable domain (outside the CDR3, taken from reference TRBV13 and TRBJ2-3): AAGVIQSPRHLIKEKRETATLKCYPIPRHDTVYWYQQGPGQDPQFLISFYEKMQSDKGSIPDRFSAQQFSDYHSELNMSSLELGDSALYFCASRTGTDTQYFGPGTRLTVL.